These 20 T cell receptor beta chains were all obtained from the same sample, sequenced in a study of blood T cell repertoires in COVID-19. Profiled with immunoSEQ multiplex PCR; TCRdb holds only in-frame clones, not every one. Here the sample spans about 120,000 clones, around nine tenths being singletons. Material: peripheral blood. These receptor sequences come from a woman between 45 and 60 years old with acute or convalescent COVID-19.

The J gene is TRBJ2-1, the V gene TRBV9, with TRBD2 matching 7 bases. J was trimmed by 3 bases and V by 0 bases; bases with no gene match: 9. Germline CDR1 and CDR2: SGDLS and YYNGEE. The CDR3 contains 17 residues. The CDR3 nucleotides read TGTGCCAGCAGCGTAGGGCTAGCGGTGTCGAACTACAATGAGCAGTTCTTC. This sequence encodes CASSVGLAVSNYNEQFF.

The chain recombines TRBV12-5 with TRBJ1-1, with 9 bases identical to TRBD1. The junction had 3 bases not matched to a gene; V was cut back by 8 bases and J by 2 bases. Germline V gene data show CDR1 as LGHNT and CDR2 as FRNRAP. This CDR3 has 13 residues. The CDR3 DNA is TGTGCTAGTAAGGGACAGGGAAACACTGAAGCTTTCTTT. As protein: CASKGQGNTEAFF.

The CDR3: CASGLTPGQVGSNQPQHF. The CDR3 coding sequence is TGTGCTAGTGGTTTGACGCCCGGACAGGTTGGGAGCAATCAGCCCCAGCATTTT. The chain employs TRBV12-5 and TRBJ1-5; 7 bases map to TRBD1. The germline V gene encodes CDR1 LGHNT and CDR2 FRNRAP. V shed 2 bases, J shed 1 base, and the junction held 11 bases outside the gene matches. This CDR3 is 18 amino acids long.

This sequence joins TRBV5-4 and TRBJ2-5, with 10 nucleotides matching TRBD2. Trimming cost V 2 bases and J 2 bases; bases outside gene matches: 6. CDR3 length equals 16 residues. Germline-derived CDR1 and CDR2 are SGHNT and YYREEE (reference sequence). As DNA, the CDR3 is TGTGCCAGCAGCTTTCCAGGTAGCGGGGGGCAAGAGACCCAGTACTTC. Protein: CASSFPGSGGQETQYF.

The rearrangement joins TRBV18 to TRBJ1-5; possible D gene TRBD1, 5 bases. V was shortened by 3 bases and J by 2 bases, with 8 bases between the two germline ends. CDR3 size: 14 residues. Germline lookup yields CDR1 KGHSH and CDR2 LQKENI. The CDR3, as DNA: TGTGCCAGCTCACCCTCGGGGGGCAATCAGCCCCAGCATTTT. It yields the protein CASSPSGGNQPQHF.

This clone was observed once. This rearrangement joins TRBV6-5 to TRBJ2-2; the match to TRBD1 covers 7 bases. Germline V lookup: CDR1 MNHEY, CDR2 SVGAGI. The V and J ends lost 5 bases and 2 bases, in that order; junction bases with no gene match: 5. The CDR3 is made up of 15 amino acids. The DNA of the CDR3 is TGTGCCAGCAGTCTACAGGGGATTAACACCGGGGAGCTGTTTTTT. Protein sequence: CASSLQGINTGELFF.

V gene TRBV7-2 combines with J gene TRBJ2-5, with D maybe TRBD2 (6 bases). Trimming shortened V by 1 base and J by 0 bases, and 9 bases separated the two germline ends. Per the germline V gene, CDR1 is SGHTA and CDR2 is FQGNSA. This CDR3 has 15 amino acids. The DNA for the CDR3 is TGTGCCAGCAGCTTAGTGGCGGGGAACCAAGAGACCCAGTACTTC. It encodes CASSLVAGNQETQYF.

The chain carries TRBV10-2 and TRBJ1-4, with 7 bases matching TRBD1. The CDR3 consists of 16 residues. Looked up from germline, CDR1 is WSHSY and CDR2 is SAAADI. V was pared by 5 bases and J by 0 bases, with 6 bases of the junction left unmatched. The CDR3 protein is CASSFFQGATNEKLFF. The CDR3 bases are TGCGCCAGCAGTTTCTTCCAGGGGGCAACTAATGAAAAACTGTTTTTT.

The CDR3 here is CASSSSAGAGEKLFF. CDR3 nucleotide sequence: TGTGCCAGCAGCTCCTCGGCAGGGGCCGGGGAAAAACTGTTTTTT. The genes are TRBV11-2 and TRBJ1-4; tentatively, D is TRBD1 (6 bases). From germline, CDR1 is SGHAT and CDR2 FQNNGV. The CDR3 runs 15 residues. Trimming cost V 4 bases and J 8 bases, with 17 bases left between them.

The chain has TRBV20-1 and TRBJ1-6; TRBD1 matches 8 bases. V was pared by 3 bases and J by 8 bases, with 9 bases of the junction left unmatched. The CDR3 runs 15 residues. Germline lookup yields CDR1 DFQATT and CDR2 SNEGSKA (reference sequence). The CDR3 spells CSASLPGTGHSPLHF. CDR3 DNA: TGCAGTGCTAGTTTGCCCGGGACAGGCCATTCACCCCTCCACTTT.

The chain uses TRBV11-1 and TRBJ2-3; 8 positions match TRBD2. J was trimmed by 1 base and V by 2 bases; bases with no gene match: 2. CDR1 is SGHAT, CDR2 FQDESV, per germline (reference sequence). The CDR3 is made up of 15 amino acids. This CDR3 is CASSLTGGGTDTQYF. The CDR3 DNA follows: TGTGCCAGCAGCTTAACGGGGGGGGGCACAGATACGCAGTATTTT.

The chain links TRBV30 to TRBJ1-1; no firm D call. CDR1 is GTSNPN, CDR2 SVGIG, per germline (reference sequence). The V gene lost 2 bases and the J gene lost 0 bases, with 10 bases spanning the gap. The CDR3 length is 14 residues. The CDR3 sequence: CAWSLEAMNTEAFF. CDR3 bases: TGTGCCTGGAGTTTGGAGGCGATGAACACTGAAGCTTTCTTT.

This chain joins TRBV7-9 and TRBJ1-2; D is possibly TRBD1 (6 bases). V was shortened by 4 bases and J by 6 bases, with 12 bases between the two germline ends. This CDR3 region has 13 residues. Germline-derived CDR1 and CDR2 are SEHNR and FQNEAQ (reference sequence). CDR3: CASSWPTGHGYTF. For the CDR3, the DNA is TGTGCCAGCAGCTGGCCAACAGGGCATGGCTACACCTTC. Using reference TRBV7-9 and TRBJ1-2 for the parts outside the CDR3, the full variable domain is DTGVSQNPRHKITKRGQNVTFRCDPISEHNRLYWYRQTLGQGPEFLTYFQNEAQLEKSRLLSDRFSAERPKGSFSTLEIQRTEQGDSAMYLCASSWPTGHGYTFGSGTRLTVV.

The gene calls are TRBV7-6 and TRBJ2-5, with a possible D match to TRBD1 (5 bases). V was pared by 3 bases and J by 2 bases, with 22 bases between. The CDR3 loop spans 18 amino acids. Germline V CDR1 and CDR2: SGHVS, FNYEAQ. In DNA form, the CDR3 reads TGTGCCAGCAGCTTCTTCAGGGTCCCCTCCATCACACAAGAGACCCAGTACTTC. Translating it yields CASSFFRVPSITQETQYF.

The V and J genes are TRBV9 and TRBJ2-5, with TRBD2 matching over 7 bases. Germline V CDR1 and CDR2: SGDLS, YYNGEE. This CDR3 contains 16 residues. V lost 0 bases, J lost 2 bases, and 7 bases stayed unmatched. CDR3 in DNA: TGTGCCAGCAGCGTAGGAGGGAGGGGACCGCAAGAGACCCAGTACTTC. Residues: CASSVGGRGPQETQYF.

This chain links TRBV6-5 with TRBJ2-1; 8 bases match TRBD2. With 0 bases clipped from V and 6 bases from J, the junction kept 7 bases outside the gene matches. Germline CDR1 MNHEY, CDR2 SVGAGI. This CDR3 spans 16 amino acids. The CDR3: CASSYSEPGGVNEQFF. CDR3 nucleotide sequence: TGTGCCAGCAGTTACTCGGAGCCGGGGGGGGTCAATGAGCAGTTCTTC.

The genes are TRBV5-1 and TRBJ2-6, with D unclear. Between the trimmed V and J ends, which lost 4 bases and 0 bases, there was a span of 8 bases. Germline CDR1 reads SGHRS; CDR2 reads YFSETQ. The CDR3 is made up of 15 amino acids. The CDR3 region is CASSPSPSGANVLTF. The DNA of the CDR3 is TGCGCCAGCAGCCCCTCTCCCTCTGGGGCCAACGTCCTGACTTTC.

CDR3 in DNA: TGTGCCAGCAGTTTACTTACAGGGCTGTGGAATGGCTACACCTTC. The encoded protein is CASSLLTGLWNGYTF. The V gene is TRBV28, the J gene TRBJ1-2; perhaps TRBD1 as D (6 bases). This CDR3 is 15 amino acids long. Per germline, CDR1 MDHEN and CDR2 SYDVKM. V was cut by 2 bases and J by 6 bases, with 16 bases left in between.

This chain links TRBV7-6 with TRBJ2-3; 7 bases fit TRBD2. The germline gives CDR1 SGHVS, CDR2 FNYEAQ. Trimming at V came to 0 bases and at J to 5 bases, leaving 2 bases not matched to a gene. The CDR3 is 14 amino acids. As DNA, the CDR3 is TGTGCCAGCAGCTTAGCGGGGGGGGTAGATACGCAGTATTTT. As protein: CASSLAGGVDTQYF. Full variable domain (outside the CDR3, taken from reference TRBV7-6 and TRBJ2-3): GAGVSQSPRYKVTKRGQDVALRCDPISGHVSLYWYRQALGQGPEFLTYFNYEAQQDKSGLPNDRFSAERPEGSISTLTIQRTEQRDSAMYRCASSLAGGVDTQYFGPGTRLTVL.

This clone was counted a single time. This chain connects TRBV10-2 to TRBJ1-1; unclear D gene. This CDR3 is 16 amino acids long. Germline V lookup: CDR1 WSHSY, CDR2 SAAADI. Trimming took off 3 bases at V and 5 bases at J, with 19 bases between the two ends. CDR3: CASSDPRLPRGTEAFF. The CDR3 DNA reads as TGCGCCAGCAGTGACCCCCGACTTCCGCGCGGGACTGAAGCTTTCTTT.